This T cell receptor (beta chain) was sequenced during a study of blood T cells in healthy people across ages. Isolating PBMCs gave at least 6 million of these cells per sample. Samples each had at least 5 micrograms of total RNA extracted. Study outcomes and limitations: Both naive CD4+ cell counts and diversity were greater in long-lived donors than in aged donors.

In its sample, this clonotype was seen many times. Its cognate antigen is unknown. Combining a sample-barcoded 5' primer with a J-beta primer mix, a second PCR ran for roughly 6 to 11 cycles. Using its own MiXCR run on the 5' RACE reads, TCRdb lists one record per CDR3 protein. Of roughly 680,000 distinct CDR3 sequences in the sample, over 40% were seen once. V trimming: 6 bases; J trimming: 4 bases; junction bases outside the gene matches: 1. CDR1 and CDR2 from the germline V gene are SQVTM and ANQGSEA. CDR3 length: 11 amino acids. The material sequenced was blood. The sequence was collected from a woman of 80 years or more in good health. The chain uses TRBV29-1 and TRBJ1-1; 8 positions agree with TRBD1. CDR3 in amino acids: CSVGQVTEAFF. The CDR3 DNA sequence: TGCAGCGTGGGACAGGTCACTGAAGCTTTCTTT.